This TCR beta chain was retrieved from a study of OX40 agonist ivuxolimab in advanced cancers. Turning to the overall study: Ivuxolimab was a fully human IgG2 agonistic monoclonal antibody targeting the costimulatory receptor OX40 (CD134). Among the roughly 52 dose-escalation patients, some 20 had hepatocellular carcinoma, roughly 15 melanoma, 9 renal cell carcinoma and 9 head and neck cancer. The dose-escalation cohort was 80% to 90% male with a mean age of approximately 60 years, ranging from roughly 23 to 80. The paper describes the monotherapy dose-escalation part (N of about 57 patients) of the phase I trial of ivuxolimab. Intravenous ivuxolimab was administered to patients every 2 weeks at six dose levels: 0.01, 0.1, 0.3, 1.5, 3 and 10 mg/kg. Prior anti-PD-1, anti-PD-L1 or anti-CTLA-4 therapy was permitted, and checkpoint inhibitors had been received by around 40% of dose-escalation patients. The purpose of peripheral TCRbeta sequencing was to test whether ivuxolimab changed TCR sequence diversity and led to clonal T-cell expansion. Partial responses were achieved by three dose-escalation patients, of whom one had hepatocellular carcinoma and two had cutaneous melanoma. The study at large found these results: Clonal expansion of both CD4+ and CD8+ blood T cells was observed from baseline to week 6 at doses 0.1 to 3.0 mg/kg. On average, CD8+ T cells showed more expanded clones than CD4+ T cells after ivuxolimab. Antigen specificity was not determined for the clonally expanded peripheral T cells. Low levels of normalized T-cell clonal expansion were also seen in some nonresponding patients. In the 0.1-3.0 mg/kg groups, partial responders had among the lowest normalized peripheral clonal expansion, particularly in CD8+ T cells.

Its CDR3 holds 13 amino acids, cysteine through phenylalanine. Only CDR3 DNA is held: 39 bases, read in frame from base 1. From the germline V gene, CDR1 is SNHLY and CDR2 is FYNNEI. V and J lose 4 bases and 3 bases, and a span of 9 bases separates them. For sequencing of the TCRbeta CDR3 region, genomic DNA was extracted from the sorted cells. TCRbeta CDR3 regions were sequenced using the immunoSEQ Assay. TCRdb holds this immuneACCESS table with in-frame rearrangements only. Some clones are missing; in checked studies, unresolved V genes explain under half, and the rest has no known cause. Present in this sample are fewer than 40,000 clones, approximately 80% of which were seen just once. The ten most abundant clones make up around a tenth of the sample. Patients with a history of autoimmune disease or receiving systemic immunosuppression were excluded from the trial. Peripheral blood for TCR sequencing was collected from all dose cohorts at baseline, on cycle 4 day 1, and on cycle 7 day 1. The samples were taken from a phase I, first-in-human, multicenter, open-label dose-escalation trial of ivuxolimab. The trial enrolled adults with locally advanced or metastatic head and neck squamous cell, hepatocellular, melanoma or renal cell carcinoma. Before TCR sequencing, CD4+ T cells and CD8+ T cells from peripheral blood were sorted into separate populations.

Comments on this clone: It has no known antigen specificity. No base-level quality is on record; no much larger clone is a single base apart.

The material was CD4+ or CD8+ T cells sorted from blood, obtained in a trial of the OX40 agonist ivuxolimab. In this chain, TRBV2 is recombined with TRBJ1-2; no D gene is confidently identified. This clonotype was obtained from an adult with an advanced solid tumor such as melanoma, head and neck, liver or kidney cancer. DNA sequence: TGTGCCAGCAGTGCCGGCCCCTACTATGGCTACACCTTC. This codes for CASSAGPYYGYTF.